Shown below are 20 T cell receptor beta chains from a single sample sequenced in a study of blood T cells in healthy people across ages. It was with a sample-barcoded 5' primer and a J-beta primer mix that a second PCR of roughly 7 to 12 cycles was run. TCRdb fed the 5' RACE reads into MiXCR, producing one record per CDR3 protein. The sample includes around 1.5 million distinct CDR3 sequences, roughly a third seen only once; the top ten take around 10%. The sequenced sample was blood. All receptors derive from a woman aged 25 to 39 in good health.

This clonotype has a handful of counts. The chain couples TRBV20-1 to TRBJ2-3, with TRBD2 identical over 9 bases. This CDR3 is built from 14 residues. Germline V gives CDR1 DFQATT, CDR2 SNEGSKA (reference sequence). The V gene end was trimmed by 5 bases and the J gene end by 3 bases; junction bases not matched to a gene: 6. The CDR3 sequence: CSALERGATDTQYF. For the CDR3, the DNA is TGCAGTGCTTTAGAGCGGGGGGCTACAGATACGCAGTATTTT.

The chain's CDR3 is CSASMPGLATDTQYF. The CDR3 bases are TGCAGTGCTAGTATGCCGGGACTAGCGACAGATACGCAGTATTTT. V gene TRBV20-1 combines with J gene TRBJ2-3; the match to TRBD2 covers 10 bases. This CDR3 is 15 amino acids long. The germline gives CDR1 DFQATT, CDR2 SNEGSKA (reference sequence). With V trimmed by 3 bases and J by 3 bases, 6 bases remained unmatched.

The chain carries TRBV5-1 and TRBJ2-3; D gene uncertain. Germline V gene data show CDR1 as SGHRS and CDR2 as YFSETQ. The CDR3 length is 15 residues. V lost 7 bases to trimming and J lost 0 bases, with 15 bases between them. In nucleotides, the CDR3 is TGCGCCAGCGCCCCGAGGAGACCTAGCACAGATACGCAGTATTTT. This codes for CASAPRRPSTDTQYF.

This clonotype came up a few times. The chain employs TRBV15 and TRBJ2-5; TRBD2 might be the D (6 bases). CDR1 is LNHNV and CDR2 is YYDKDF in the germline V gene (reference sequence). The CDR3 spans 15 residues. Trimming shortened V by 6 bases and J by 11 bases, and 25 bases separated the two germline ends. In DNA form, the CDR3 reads TGTGCCACCAGTACCCAGGTGGGGGACTGGGGATGGCAGTACTTC. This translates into CATSTQVGDWGWQYF.

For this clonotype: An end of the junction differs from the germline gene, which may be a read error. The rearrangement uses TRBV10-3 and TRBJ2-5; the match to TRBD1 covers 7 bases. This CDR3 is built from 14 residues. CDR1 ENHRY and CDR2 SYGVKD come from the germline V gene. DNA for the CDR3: TGTGCCATCAGGGAGGACAGGTATCAAGAGACCCAGTATTTC. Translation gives CAIREDRYQETQYF.

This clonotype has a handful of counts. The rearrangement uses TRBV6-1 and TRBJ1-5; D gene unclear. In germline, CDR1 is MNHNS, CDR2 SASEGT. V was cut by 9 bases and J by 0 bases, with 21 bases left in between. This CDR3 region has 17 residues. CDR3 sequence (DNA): TGTGCCAGTGTGGAAGAGAGCCATAAGTATAGCAATCAGCCCCAGCATTTT. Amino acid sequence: CASVEESHKYSNQPQHF.

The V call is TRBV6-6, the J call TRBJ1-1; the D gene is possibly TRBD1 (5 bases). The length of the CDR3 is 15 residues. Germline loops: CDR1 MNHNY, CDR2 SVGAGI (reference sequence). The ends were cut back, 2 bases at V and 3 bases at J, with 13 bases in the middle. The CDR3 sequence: CASSYPGGSDTEAFF. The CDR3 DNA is TGTGCCAGCAGTTACCCGGGGGGGAGTGACACTGAAGCTTTCTTT.

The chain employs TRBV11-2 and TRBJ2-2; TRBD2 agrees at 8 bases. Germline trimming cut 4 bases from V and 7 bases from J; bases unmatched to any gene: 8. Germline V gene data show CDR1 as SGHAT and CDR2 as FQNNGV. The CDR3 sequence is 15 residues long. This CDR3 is CASSSRLAGIGELFF. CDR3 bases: TGTGCCAGCAGCTCCAGGCTAGCGGGTATCGGGGAGCTGTTTTTT.

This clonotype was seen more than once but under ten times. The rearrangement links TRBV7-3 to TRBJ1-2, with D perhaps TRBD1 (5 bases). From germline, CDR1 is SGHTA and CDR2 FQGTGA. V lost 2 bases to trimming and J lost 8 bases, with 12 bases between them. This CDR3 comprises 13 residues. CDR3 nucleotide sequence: TGTGCCAGCAGCTTACTTCCGGGGGAAGGCTACACCTTC. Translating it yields CASSLLPGEGYTF.

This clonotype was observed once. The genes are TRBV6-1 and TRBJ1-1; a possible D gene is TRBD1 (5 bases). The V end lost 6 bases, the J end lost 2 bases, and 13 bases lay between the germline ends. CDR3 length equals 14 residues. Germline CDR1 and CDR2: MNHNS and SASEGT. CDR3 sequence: CASREIGTNTEAFF. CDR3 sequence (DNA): TGTGCCAGCAGGGAAATAGGGACTAACACTGAAGCTTTCTTT.

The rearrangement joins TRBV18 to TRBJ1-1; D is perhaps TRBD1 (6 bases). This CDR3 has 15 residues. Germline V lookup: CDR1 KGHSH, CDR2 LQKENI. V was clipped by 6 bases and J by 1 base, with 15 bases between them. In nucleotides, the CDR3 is TGTGCCAGCTCCCAACAAGGGGGAGAGAACACTGAAGCTTTCTTT. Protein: CASSQQGGENTEAFF. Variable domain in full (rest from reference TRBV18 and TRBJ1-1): NAGVMQNPRHLVRRRGQEARLRCSPMKGHSHVYWYRQLPEEGLKFMVYLQKENIIDESGMPKERFSAEFPKEGPSILRIQQVVRGDSAAYFCASSQQGGENTEAFFGQGTRLTVV.

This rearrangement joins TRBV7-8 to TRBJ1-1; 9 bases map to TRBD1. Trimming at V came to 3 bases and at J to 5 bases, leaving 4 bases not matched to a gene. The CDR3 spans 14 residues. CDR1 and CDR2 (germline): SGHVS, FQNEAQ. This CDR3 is CASSFAGQGTEAFF. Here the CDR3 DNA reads TGTGCCAGCAGCTTTGCGGGACAGGGTACTGAAGCTTTCTTT.

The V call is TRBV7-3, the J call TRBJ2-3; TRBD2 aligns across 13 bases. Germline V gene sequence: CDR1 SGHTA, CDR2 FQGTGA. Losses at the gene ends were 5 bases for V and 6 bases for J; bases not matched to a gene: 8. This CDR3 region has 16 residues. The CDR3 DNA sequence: TGTGCCAGCAGCACCGGACTAGCGGGGGATGTTGATACGCAGTATTTT. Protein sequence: CASSTGLAGDVDTQYF. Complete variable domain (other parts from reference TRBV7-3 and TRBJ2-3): GAGVSQTPSNKVTEKGKYVELRCDPISGHTALYWYRQSLGQGPEFLIYFQGTGAADDSGLPNDRFFAVRPEGSVSTLKIQRTERGDSAVYLCASSTGLAGDVDTQYFGPGTRLTVL.

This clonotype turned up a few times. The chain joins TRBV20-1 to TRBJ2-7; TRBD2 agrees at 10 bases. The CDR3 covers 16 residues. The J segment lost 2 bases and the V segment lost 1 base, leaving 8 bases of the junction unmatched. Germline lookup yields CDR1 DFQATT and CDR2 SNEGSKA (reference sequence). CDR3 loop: CSARGTSGYPTYEQYF. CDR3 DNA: TGCAGTGCTAGAGGGACTAGCGGATACCCAACCTACGAGCAGTACTTC.

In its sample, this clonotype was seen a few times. Here the CDR3 reads CASSPWTQDGTDTQYF. As DNA, the CDR3 is TGTGCCAGCAGTCCCTGGACCCAGGATGGGACAGATACGCAGTATTTT. The rearrangement joins TRBV7-9 to TRBJ2-3; no firm D call. The CDR3 consists of 16 residues. V was cut by 6 bases and J by 3 bases, with 19 bases left in between. Germline values: CDR1 SEHNR, CDR2 FQNEAQ (reference sequence).

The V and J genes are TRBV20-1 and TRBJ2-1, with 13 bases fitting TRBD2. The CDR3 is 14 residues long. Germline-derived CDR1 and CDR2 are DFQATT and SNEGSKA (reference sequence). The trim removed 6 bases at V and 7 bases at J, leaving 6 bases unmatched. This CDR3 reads CSAPTSGRTNEQFF. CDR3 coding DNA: TGCAGTGCCCCGACTAGCGGGAGGACGAATGAGCAGTTCTTC.

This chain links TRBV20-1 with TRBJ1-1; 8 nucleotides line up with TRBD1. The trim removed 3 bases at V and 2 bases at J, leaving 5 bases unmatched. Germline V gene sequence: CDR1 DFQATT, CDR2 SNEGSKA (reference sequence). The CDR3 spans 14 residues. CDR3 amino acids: CSASWTGSNTEAFF. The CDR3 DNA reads TGCAGTGCTAGCTGGACAGGGAGTAACACTGAAGCTTTCTTT.

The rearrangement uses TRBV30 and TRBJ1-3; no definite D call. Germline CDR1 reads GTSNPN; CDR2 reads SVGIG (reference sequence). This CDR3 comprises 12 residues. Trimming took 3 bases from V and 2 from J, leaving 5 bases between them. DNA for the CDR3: TGTGCCTGGAGGGTCCCTGGAAACACCATATATTTT. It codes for CAWRVPGNTIYF.

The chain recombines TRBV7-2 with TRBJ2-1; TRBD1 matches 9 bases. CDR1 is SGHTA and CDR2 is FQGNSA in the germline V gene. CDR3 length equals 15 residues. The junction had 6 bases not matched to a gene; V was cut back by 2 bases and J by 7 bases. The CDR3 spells CASSLSGTGINEQFF. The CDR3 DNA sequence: TGTGCCAGCAGCTTATCCGGGACAGGGATAAATGAGCAGTTCTTC. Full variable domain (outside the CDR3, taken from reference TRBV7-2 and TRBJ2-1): GAGVSQSPSNKVTEKGKDVELRCDPISGHTALYWYRQSLGQGLEFLIYFQGNSAPDKSGLPSDRFSAERTGGSVSTLTIQRTQQEDSAVYLCASSLSGTGINEQFFGPGTRLTVL.

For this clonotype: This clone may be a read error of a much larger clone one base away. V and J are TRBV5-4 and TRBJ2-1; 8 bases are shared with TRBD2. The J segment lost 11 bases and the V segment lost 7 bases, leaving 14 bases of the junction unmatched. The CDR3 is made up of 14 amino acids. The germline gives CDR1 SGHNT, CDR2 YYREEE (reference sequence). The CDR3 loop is CASRRREDLNKQFF. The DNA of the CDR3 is TGTGCCAGCCGGAGGCGGGAGGACCTAAATAAGCAGTTCTTC.